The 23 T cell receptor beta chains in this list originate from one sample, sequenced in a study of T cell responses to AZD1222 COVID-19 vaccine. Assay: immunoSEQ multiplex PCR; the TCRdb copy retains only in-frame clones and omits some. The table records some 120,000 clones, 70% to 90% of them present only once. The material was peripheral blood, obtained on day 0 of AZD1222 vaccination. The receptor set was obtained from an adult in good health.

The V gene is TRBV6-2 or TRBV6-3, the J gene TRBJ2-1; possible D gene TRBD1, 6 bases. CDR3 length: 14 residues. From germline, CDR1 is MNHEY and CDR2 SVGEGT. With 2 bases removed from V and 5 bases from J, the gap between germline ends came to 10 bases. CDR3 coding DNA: TGTGCCAGCAGTTACATTGGACAGAACAATGAGCAGTTCTTC. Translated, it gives CASSYIGQNNEQFF.

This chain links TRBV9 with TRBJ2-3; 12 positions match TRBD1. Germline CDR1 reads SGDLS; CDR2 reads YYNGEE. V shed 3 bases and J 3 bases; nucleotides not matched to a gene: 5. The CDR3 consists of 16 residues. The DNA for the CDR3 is TGTGCCAGCAGCGAGGGACAGGGGGCTTGGACAGATACGCAGTATTTT. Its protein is CASSEGQGAWTDTQYF.

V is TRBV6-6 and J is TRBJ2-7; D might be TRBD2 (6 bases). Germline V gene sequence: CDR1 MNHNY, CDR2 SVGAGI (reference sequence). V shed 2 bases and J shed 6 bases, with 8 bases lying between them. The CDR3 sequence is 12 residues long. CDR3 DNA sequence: TGTGCCAGCAGTTACGGGGGGAGCGAGCAGTACTTC. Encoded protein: CASSYGGSEQYF.

The CDR3 loop is CASSVGTRSTDTQYF. The CDR3, as DNA: TGTGCCAGCAGCGTGGGGACTAGGAGCACAGATACGCAGTATTTT. The chain couples TRBV9 to TRBJ2-3; 8 nucleotides align to TRBD2. Per the germline V gene, CDR1 is SGDLS and CDR2 is YYNGEE. The CDR3 has 15 amino acids. With 2 bases clipped from V and 0 bases from J, the junction kept 2 bases outside the gene matches.

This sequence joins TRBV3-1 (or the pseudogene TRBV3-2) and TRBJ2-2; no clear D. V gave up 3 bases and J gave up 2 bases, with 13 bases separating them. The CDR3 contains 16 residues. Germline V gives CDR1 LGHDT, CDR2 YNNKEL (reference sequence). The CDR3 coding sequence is TGTGCCAGCAGCCAGGTTTCAGGTCCTAACACCGGGGAGCTGTTTTTT. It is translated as CASSQVSGPNTGELFF.

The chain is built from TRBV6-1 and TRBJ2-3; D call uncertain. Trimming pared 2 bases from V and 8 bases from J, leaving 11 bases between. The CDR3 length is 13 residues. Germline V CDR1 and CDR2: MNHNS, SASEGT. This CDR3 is CASSETPTGTQYF. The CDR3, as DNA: TGTGCCAGCAGTGAAACCCCGACCGGTACGCAGTATTTT.

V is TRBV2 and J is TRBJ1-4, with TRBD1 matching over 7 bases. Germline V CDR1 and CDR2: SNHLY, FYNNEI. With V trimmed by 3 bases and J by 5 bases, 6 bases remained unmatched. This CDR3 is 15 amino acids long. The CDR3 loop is CASSDLGQPNEKLFF. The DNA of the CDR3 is TGTGCCAGCAGTGACTTGGGACAGCCGAATGAAAAACTGTTTTTT.

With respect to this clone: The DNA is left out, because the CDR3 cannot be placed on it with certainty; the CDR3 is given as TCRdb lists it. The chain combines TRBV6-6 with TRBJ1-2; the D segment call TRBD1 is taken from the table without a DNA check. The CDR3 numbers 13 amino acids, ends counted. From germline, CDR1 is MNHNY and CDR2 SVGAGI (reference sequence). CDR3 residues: CASSSSDRGYYTF.

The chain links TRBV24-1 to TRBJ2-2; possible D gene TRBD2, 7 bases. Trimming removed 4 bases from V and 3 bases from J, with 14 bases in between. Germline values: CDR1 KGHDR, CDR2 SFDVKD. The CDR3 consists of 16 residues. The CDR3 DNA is TGTGCCACCAGTGAGTCAGGGAGGGGGGACACCGGGGAGCTGTTTTTT. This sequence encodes CATSESGRGDTGELFF.

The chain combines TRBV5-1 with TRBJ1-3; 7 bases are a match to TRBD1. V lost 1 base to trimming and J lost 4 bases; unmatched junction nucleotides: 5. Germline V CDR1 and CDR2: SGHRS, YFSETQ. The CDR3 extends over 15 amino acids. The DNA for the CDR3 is TGCGCCAGCAGCTTGACAGGGGAGTCCGGAAACACCATATATTTT. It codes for CASSLTGESGNTIYF.

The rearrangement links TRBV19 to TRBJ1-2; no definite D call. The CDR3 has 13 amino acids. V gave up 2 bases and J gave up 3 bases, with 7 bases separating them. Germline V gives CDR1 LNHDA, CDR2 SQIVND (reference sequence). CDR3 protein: CASSILGYYGYTF. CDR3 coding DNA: TGTGCCAGTAGTATATTAGGCTACTATGGCTACACCTTC.

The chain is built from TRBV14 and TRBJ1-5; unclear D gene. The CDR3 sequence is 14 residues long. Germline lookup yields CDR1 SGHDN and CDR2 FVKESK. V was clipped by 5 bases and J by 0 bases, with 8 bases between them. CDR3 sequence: CASSGSNSNQPQHF. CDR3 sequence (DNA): TGTGCCAGCAGCGGGTCAAATAGCAATCAGCCCCAGCATTTT.

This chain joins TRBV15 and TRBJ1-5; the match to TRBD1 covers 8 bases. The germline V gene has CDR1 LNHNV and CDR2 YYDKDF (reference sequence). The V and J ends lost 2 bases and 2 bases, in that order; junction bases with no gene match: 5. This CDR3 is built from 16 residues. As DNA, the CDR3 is TGTGCCACCAGCAGACCCGGACAGGGTGGCAATCAGCCCCAGCATTTT. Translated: CATSRPGQGGNQPQHF.

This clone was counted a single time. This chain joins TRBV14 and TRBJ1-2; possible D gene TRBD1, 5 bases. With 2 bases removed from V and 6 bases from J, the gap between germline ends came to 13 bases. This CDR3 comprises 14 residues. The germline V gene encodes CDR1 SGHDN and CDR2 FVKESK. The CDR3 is CASSQMGGADGYTF. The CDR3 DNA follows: TGTGCCAGCAGCCAAATGGGAGGGGCTGATGGCTACACCTTC.

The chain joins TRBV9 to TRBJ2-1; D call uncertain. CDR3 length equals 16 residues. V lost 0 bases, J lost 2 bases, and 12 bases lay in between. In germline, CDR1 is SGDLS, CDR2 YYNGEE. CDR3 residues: CASSVDPTEAYNEQFF. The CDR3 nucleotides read TGTGCCAGCAGCGTAGACCCCACAGAGGCCTACAATGAGCAGTTCTTC.

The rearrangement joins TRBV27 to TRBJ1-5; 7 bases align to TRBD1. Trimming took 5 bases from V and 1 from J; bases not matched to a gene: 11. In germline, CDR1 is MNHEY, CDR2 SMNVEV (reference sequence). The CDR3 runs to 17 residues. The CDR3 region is CASSPRGGFGSNQPQHF. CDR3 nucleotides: TGTGCCAGCAGTCCCAGGGGGGGGTTCGGGAGCAATCAGCCCCAGCATTTT.

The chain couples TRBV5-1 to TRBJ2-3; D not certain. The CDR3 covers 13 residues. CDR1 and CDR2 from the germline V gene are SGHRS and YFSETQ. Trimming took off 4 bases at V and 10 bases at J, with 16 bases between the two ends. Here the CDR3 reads CASSTTAVSPQYF. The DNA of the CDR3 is TGCGCCAGCAGCACGACGGCGGTATCACCGCAGTATTTT.

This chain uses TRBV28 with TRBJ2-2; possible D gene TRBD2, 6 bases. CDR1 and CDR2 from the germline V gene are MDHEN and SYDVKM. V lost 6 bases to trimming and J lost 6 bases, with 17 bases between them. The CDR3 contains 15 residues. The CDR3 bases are TGTGCCAGCAGGCACCGGGACTCCCGGTCCGGGGAGCTGTTTTTT. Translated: CASRHRDSRSGELFF.

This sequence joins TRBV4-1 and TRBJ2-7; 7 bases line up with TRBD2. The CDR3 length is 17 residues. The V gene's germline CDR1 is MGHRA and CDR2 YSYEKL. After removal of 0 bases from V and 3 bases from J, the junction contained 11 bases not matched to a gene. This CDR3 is CASSQDGASGDLYEQYF. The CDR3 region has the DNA TGCGCCAGCAGCCAAGATGGTGCTAGCGGAGACCTCTACGAGCAGTACTTC.

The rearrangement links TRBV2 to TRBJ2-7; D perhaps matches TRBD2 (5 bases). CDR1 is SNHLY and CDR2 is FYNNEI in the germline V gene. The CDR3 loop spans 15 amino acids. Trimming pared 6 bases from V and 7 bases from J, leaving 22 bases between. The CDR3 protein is CASSRFSDGPGEQYF. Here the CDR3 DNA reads TGTGCCAGCAGCAGATTTAGCGATGGTCCGGGGGAGCAGTACTTC.

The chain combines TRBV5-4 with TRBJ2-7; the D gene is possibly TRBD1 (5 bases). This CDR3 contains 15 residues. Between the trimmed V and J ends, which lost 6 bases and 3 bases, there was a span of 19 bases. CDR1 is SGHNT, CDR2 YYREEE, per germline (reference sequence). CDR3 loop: CASKSGTGPLYEQYF. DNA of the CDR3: TGTGCCAGCAAGTCGGGCACAGGTCCTCTCTACGAGCAGTACTTC.

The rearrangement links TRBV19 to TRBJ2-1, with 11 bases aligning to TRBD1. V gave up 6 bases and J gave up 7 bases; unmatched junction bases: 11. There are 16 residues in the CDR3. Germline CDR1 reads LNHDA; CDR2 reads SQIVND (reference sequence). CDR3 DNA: TGTGCCAGTAGCCCCCGGACAGGGGGCAATCGGAATGAGCAGTTCTTC. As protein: CASSPRTGGNRNEQFF. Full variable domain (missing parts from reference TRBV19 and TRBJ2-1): DGGITQSPKYLFRKEGQNVTLSCEQNLNHDAMYWYRQDPGQGLRLIYYSQIVNDFQKGDIAEGYSVSREKKESFPLTVTSAQKNPTAFYLCASSPRTGGNRNEQFFGPGTRLTVL.

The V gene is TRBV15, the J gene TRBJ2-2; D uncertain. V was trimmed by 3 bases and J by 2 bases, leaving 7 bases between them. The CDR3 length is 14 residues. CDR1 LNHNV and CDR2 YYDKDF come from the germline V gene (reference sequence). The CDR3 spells CATSRTGNTGELFF. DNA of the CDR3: TGTGCCACCAGCAGGACGGGCAACACCGGGGAGCTGTTTTTT.